This TCR beta chain was captured in a study of cytomegalovirus exposure and HLA in healthy donors. Study information: Unique TCRs from HLA-typed donors, 85 million to 100 million of them, were held in an early data release. Whole-study results and caveats: Researchers reported in a later analysis that common viral pathogens appeared linked to several top clusters. Reports showed the classifier diagnosing cytomegalovirus status with high specificity and sensitivity. The study labeled fewer than 200 TCR beta chains cytomegalovirus-associated.

Comment on this clone: Its antigen is not identified.

Germline-derived CDR1 and CDR2 are LNHDA and SQIVND (reference sequence). V was shortened by 1 base and J by 4 bases, with 26 bases between the two germline ends. The CDR3 is made up of 20 amino acids. The PCR was carried out with 60 Vbeta primers and 13 Jbeta primers. Only in-frame clones appear in the TCRdb table, and some are missing; sequencing was by immunoSEQ multiplex PCR. The sample has approximately 120,000 clones; about 80% are singletons. The chain is built from TRBV19 and TRBJ1-5, with TRBD1 as a possible D gene (5 bases). The receptor comes from a woman between 45 and 60 years old in good health and CMV-seropositive. What was sequenced was PBMCs. The CDR3 DNA is TGTGCCAGTAGTATAGGGTCGACGGCAGGCCCAGGGATTTGGAATCAGCCCCAGCATTTT. Protein: CASSIGSTAGPGIWNQPQHF.